This T cell receptor (beta chain) was identified during a study of T cell repertoires in cytomegalovirus infection. About the study: Public TCR beta signatures were indicative of both CMV infection and a matching HLA type.

This CDR3 region has 15 residues. The V end lost 6 bases, the J end lost 4 bases, and 18 bases lay between the germline ends. Germline CDR1 and CDR2: ENHRY and SYGVKD. A single record per CDR3 protein comes from TCRdb applying MiXCR to the reads. Among a few hundred thousand distinct CDR3 sequences listed, more than 9% were seen once. Details on this clonotype: Its antigen is undetermined.

Overall study results and limits: Cumulative public TCR beta family frequency identified carriers of CMV plus the relevant HLA. The ex vivo response showed dominance by HLA-C-restricted CMV-specific TCR beta clonotypes.

Specimen: PBMCs. The chain uses TRBV10-3 and TRBJ1-2; D is possibly TRBD1 (5 bases). This clonotype was sampled from a human donor in good health (CMV status not recorded). Some clones in this sample may be carry-over from other donors' samples. This chain's CDR3 is CAISSSGGRSYGYTF. For the CDR3, the DNA is TGTGCCATCAGCTCCTCGGGGGGGAGGTCCTATGGCTACACCTTC.